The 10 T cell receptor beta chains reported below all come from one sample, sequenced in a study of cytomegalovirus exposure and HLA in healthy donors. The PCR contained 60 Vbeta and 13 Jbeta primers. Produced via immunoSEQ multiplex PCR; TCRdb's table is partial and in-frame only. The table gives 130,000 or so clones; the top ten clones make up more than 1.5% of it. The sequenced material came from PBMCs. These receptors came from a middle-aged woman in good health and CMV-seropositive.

This CDR3 reads CASSFTSAGELFF. CDR3 coding DNA: TGTGCCAGCAGCTTTACTAGCGCCGGGGAGCTGTTTTTT. The chain carries TRBV7-9 and TRBJ2-2; 7 bases agree with TRBD2. The CDR3 contains 13 residues. In germline, CDR1 is SEHNR, CDR2 FQNEAQ (reference sequence). After removal of 3 bases from V and 6 bases from J, the junction contained 1 base not matched to a gene.

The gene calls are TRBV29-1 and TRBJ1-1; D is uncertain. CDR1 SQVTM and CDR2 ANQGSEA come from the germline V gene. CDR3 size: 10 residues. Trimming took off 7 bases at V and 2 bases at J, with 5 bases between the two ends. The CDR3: CSALNTEAFF. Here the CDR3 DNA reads TGCAGCGCCTTAAACACTGAAGCTTTCTTT.

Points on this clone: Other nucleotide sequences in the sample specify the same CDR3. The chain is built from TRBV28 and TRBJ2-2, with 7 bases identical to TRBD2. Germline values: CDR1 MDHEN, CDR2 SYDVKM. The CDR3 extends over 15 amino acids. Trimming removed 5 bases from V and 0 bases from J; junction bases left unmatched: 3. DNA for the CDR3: TGTGCCAGCAGTCTGAGCGGGACGAACACCGGGGAGCTGTTTTTT. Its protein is CASSLSGTNTGELFF.

The CDR3 here is CASSPSNRGSTDTQYF. DNA of the CDR3: TGTGCCAGCAGCCCTTCCAACAGGGGTAGCACAGATACGCAGTATTTT. The chain recombines TRBV14 with TRBJ2-3; 7 bases agree with TRBD1. CDR1 and CDR2 (germline): SGHDN, FVKESK. J was trimmed by 0 bases and V by 4 bases; bases with no gene match: 7. CDR3 length: 16 amino acids.

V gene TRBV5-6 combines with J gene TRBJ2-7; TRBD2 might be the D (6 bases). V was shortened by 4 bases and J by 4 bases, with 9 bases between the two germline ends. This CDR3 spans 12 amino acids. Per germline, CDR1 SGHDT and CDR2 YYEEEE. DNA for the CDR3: TGTGCCAGCAGCCTAGGGAGGTACGAGCAGTACTTC. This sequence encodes CASSLGRYEQYF.

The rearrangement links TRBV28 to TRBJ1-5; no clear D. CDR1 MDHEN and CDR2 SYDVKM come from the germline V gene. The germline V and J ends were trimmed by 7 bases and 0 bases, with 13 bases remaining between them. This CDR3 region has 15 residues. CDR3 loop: CASIPAAYSNQPQHF. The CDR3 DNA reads TGTGCCAGCATCCCGGCGGCCTATAGCAATCAGCCCCAGCATTTT.

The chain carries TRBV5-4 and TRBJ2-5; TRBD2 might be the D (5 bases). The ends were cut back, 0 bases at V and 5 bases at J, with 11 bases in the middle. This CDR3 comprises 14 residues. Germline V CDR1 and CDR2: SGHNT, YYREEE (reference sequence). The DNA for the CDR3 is TGTGCCAGCAGCTTGGCCTCGGGGATGGAGACCCAGTACTTC. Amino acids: CASSLASGMETQYF.

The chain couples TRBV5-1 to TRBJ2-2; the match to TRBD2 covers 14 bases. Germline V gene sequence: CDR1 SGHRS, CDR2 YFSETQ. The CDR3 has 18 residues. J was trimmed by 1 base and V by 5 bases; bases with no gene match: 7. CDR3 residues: CASRPGTSGSENTGELFF. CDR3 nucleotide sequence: TGCGCCAGCAGGCCCGGGACTAGCGGGAGTGAGAACACCGGGGAGCTGTTTTTT.

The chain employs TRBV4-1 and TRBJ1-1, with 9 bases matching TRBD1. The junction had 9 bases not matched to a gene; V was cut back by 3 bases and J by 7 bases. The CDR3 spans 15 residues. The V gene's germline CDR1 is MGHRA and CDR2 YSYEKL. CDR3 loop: CASSHPQGAQSEAFF. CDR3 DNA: TGCGCCAGCAGCCACCCACAGGGGGCCCAAAGTGAAGCTTTCTTT.

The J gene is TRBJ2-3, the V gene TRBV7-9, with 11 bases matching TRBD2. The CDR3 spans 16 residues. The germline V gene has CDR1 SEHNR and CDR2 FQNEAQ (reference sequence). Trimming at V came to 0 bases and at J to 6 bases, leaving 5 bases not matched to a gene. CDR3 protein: CASSLALAGGADTQYF. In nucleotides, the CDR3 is TGTGCCAGCAGCTTAGCTTTAGCGGGAGGGGCTGATACGCAGTATTTT. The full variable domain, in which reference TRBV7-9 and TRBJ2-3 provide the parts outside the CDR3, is DTGVSQNPRHKITKRGQNVTFRCDPISEHNRLYWYRQTLGQGPEFLTYFQNEAQLEKSRLLSDRFSAERPKGSFSTLEIQRTEQGDSAMYLCASSLALAGGADTQYFGPGTRLTVL.